This is a list of T cell receptor beta chains from one sample in a study of blood T cells in healthy people across ages. Each CDR3 protein is one row after TCRdb ran MiXCR on the 5' RACE reads. Of 1.5 million to 1.9 million distinct CDR3 sequences in the sample, 35% to 45% were seen once. Sequencing was done on a sample of blood. The receptors were sampled from a woman aged 18-29 years in good health. Each CDR3 is given with its conserved first and last residue. A D gene is named only where the DNA matches it firmly. Expanded clones get a size class; other rows say once, few or many, or leave the size out.

d_gene | j_gene | abundance | v_gene | CDR3nt | CDR3aa
TRBD2 | TRBJ2-3 | few | TRBV20-1 | TGCAGTGCTAGAGATAGAGAGACAGCGGGGAGAGGAGATACGCAGTATTTT | CSARDRETAGRGDTQYF
. | TRBJ2-5 | . | TRBV20-1 | TGCAGTGCTAGAGATGGACGGATCCCCCAAGAGGCCCAGTACTTC | CSARDGRIPQEAQYF
. | TRBJ2-3 | . | TRBV20-1 | TGCAGTGCTACCGACAGGGCGGGAGTAGATACGCAGTATTTT | CSATDRAGVDTQYF
. | TRBJ2-1 | . | TRBV28 | TGTGCCAGCAGTTTATCCCGATTGCAGCAGTTCTTC | CASSLSRLQQFF
TRBD2 | TRBJ2-1 | few | TRBV7-9 | TGTGCCAGCAGGACAGTACCTAGCGGGGCATACAATGAGCAGTTCTTC | CASRTVPSGAYNEQFF
. | TRBJ2-6 | many | TRBV6-2/TRBV6-3 | TGTGCCAGCAGTTTCAACCCTCTCCTCTCTGGGGCCAACGTCCTGACTTTC | CASSFNPLLSGANVLTF
. | TRBJ2-7 | few | TRBV20-1 | TGCAGTGCTAGAGAAGGGGCGGGACACCTATCCTCCTACGAGCAGTACTTC | CSAREGAGHLSSYEQYF
. | TRBJ2-3 | many | TRBV12-3/TRBV12-4 | TGTGCCAGCAGTGCGGGTCCGGGCCTCACAGATACGCAGTATTTT | CASSAGPGLTDTQYF
. | TRBJ2-6 | few | TRBV6-5 | TGTGCCAGCAGTAGGGTCGACAGCTCTGGGGCCAACGTCCTGACTTTC | CASSRVDSSGANVLTF
TRBD1 | TRBJ2-5 | . | TRBV20-1 | TGCAGTGCCCGCCAGGACAGGGGTAAAGAGACCCAGTACTTC | CSARQDRGKETQYF
TRBD2 | TRBJ2-7 | . | TRBV5-1 | TGCGCCAGAAGCTTTGGACTAGTTTCCTACGAGCAGTACTTC | CARSFGLVSYEQYF
. | TRBJ2-5 | . | TRBV7-2 | TGTGCCAGCAGCTTAGGGACTGGGATCTTTGAGCAGTACTTC | CASSLGTGIFEQYF
. | TRBJ2-7 | . | TRBV4-3 | TGCGCCAGCAGCCGGTGGGGGGGCGGCTGCGAGCAGTACTTC | CASSRWGGGCEQYF
. | TRBJ1-4 | few | TRBV9 | TGTGCCAGCAGCGTGGGACCTAATGAAAAACTGTTTTTT | CASSVGPNEKLFF